Reported below is one T cell receptor beta chain. Losses at the gene ends were 5 bases for V and 11 bases for J; bases not matched to a gene: 5. Germline V lookup: CDR1 LGHDT, CDR2 YNNKEL (reference sequence). The CDR3 spans 12 residues. The method was immunoSEQ multiplex PCR; TCRdb's version includes in-frame clones alone and lacks a portion of them. The sample consists of about 220,000 clones, 83% of them appearing once. These data belong to a study of blood T cell repertoires in COVID-19. Study-wide background: Samples of COVID-19 (acute and convalescent) were obtained from the United States, Italy and Spain. PBMCs, B-cell-depleted T cells, or T cells provided the cDNA or gDNA that made up the material.

Which cohort a participant joined came from the clinical history participants gave. The sample taken for sequencing was PBMCs or T cells enriched from blood (not recorded which). The receptor was isolated from a woman between 45 and 65 years old who had been exposed to COVID-19. The V gene is TRBV3-1 (or the pseudogene TRBV3-2), the J gene TRBJ1-1; 10 positions agree with TRBD1. CDR3 residues: CASSYDRGPAFF. CDR3 nucleotides: TGTGCCAGCAGCTACGACAGGGGGCCGGCTTTCTTT.